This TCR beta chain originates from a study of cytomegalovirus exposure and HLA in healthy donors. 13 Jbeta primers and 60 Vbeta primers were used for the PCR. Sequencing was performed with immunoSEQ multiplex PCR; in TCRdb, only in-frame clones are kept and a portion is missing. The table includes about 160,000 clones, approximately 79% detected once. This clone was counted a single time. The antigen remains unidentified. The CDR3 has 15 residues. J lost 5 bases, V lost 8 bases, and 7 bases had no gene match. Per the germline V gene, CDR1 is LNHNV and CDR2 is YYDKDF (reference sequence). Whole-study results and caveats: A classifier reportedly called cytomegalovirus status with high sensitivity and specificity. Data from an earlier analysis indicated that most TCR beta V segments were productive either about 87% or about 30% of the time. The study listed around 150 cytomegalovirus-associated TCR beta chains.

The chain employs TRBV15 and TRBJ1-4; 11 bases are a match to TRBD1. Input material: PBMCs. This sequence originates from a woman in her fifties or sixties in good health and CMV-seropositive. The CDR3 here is CATVRDRGGNEKLFF. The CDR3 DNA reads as TGTGCCACCGTCCGGGACAGGGGGGGAAATGAAAAACTGTTTTTT.